This TCR beta chain was observed in a study of blood T cell repertoires in COVID-19. For the study at large: The cDNA or gDNA used as material had been derived from T cells, B-cell-depleted T cells, or PBMCs.

CDR1 is SGHRS and CDR2 is YFSETQ in the germline V gene. There are 14 residues in the CDR3. V lost 4 bases and J 1 base, leaving 9 bases between the germline ends. The protocol was immunoSEQ multiplex PCR, while the TCRdb copy is restricted to in-frame clones and leaves out a portion. Among about 150,000 clones listed, 88% were seen once. The Seattle patients joined while their infection was active and were tracked longitudinally afterward. This rearrangement joins TRBV5-1 to TRBJ1-3; D gene uncertain. Input material: peripheral blood. The receptor's source is a human donor with COVID-19, enrolled during active disease. The donor label of this sample is uncertain. The DNA for the CDR3 is TGCGCCAGCAGCCCCGTCGGGTCTGGAAACACCATATATTTT. Amino acids: CASSPVGSGNTIYF. The full variable domain, completed using reference TRBV5-1 and TRBJ1-3, is KAGVTQTPRYLIKTRGQQVTLSCSPISGHRSVSWYQQTPGQGLQFLFEYFSETQRNKGNFPGRFSGRQFSNSRSEMNVSTLELGDSALYLCASSPVGSGNTIYFGEGSWLTVV.